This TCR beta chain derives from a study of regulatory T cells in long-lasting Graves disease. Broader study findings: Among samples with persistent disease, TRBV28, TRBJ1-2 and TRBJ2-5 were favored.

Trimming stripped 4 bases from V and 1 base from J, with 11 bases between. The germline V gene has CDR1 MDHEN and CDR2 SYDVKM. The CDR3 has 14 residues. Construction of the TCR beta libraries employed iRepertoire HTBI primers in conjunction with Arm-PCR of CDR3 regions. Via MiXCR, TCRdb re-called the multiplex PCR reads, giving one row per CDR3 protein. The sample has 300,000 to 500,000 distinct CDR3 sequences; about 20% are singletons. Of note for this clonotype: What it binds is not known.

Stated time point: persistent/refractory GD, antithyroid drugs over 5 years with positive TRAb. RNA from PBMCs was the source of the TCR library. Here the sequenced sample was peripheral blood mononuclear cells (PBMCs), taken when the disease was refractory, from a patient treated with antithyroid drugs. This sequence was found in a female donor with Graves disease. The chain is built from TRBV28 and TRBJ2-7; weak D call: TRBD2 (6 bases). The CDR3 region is CASSYAGLSYEQYF. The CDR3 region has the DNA TGTGCCAGCAGTTACGCGGGACTTTCCTACGAGCAGTACTTC.